This entry concerns a single T cell receptor (beta chain). The target antigen is unknown. This sample was included in a study of identical twins. Study results and caveats: Memory repertoires lacked the insertion deficit that abundant cord blood beta clonotypes showed. These conclusions were based on statistical analysis (cross-sectional, not following the same donors). Twin pairs' shared out-of-frame alpha sequences were enriched in low generation probability.

The CDR3 sequence is 20 residues long. V lost 4 bases and J 2 bases, leaving 30 bases between the germline ends. Germline V CDR1 and CDR2: MNHEY, SMNVEV (reference sequence). cDNA carried unique molecular identifiers, and a universal primer site was added by template switching. From the 5' RACE reads, TCRdb called clonotypes with MiXCR, one entry per CDR3 protein. Of roughly 700,000 distinct CDR3 sequences listed, 8.6% are singletons. These data also formed part of another study, on yellow fever vaccine responses in identical twins.

The sequence was collected from a woman between 18 and 29 years old in good health. The chain joins TRBV27 to TRBJ2-7; a possible D gene is TRBD2 (6 bases). The sequencing sample was made of PBMCs. CDR3 DNA sequence: TGTGCCAGCAGTTCCTCGATAGCGGAGGGGCCCTCAAAGACCCCCTACGAGCAGTACTTC. Its protein product is CASSSSIAEGPSKTPYEQYF.